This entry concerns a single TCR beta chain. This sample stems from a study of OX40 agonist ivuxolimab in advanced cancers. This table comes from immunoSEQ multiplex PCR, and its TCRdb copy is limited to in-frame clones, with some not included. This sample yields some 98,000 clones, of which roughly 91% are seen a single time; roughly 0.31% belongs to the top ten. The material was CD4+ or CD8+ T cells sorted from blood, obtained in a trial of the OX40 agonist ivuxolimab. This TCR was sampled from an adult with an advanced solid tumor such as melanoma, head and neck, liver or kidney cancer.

CDR3 sequence: CASSLTRGGAGGGQYF. The CDR3 nucleotides are TGTGCCAGCAGCTTAACGCGGGGAGGAGCGGGAGGGGGGCAGTACTTC. The gene calls are TRBV7-2 and TRBJ2-7; 10 bases agree with TRBD2. V trimming: 2 bases; J trimming: 9 bases; junction bases outside the gene matches: 13. The CDR3 consists of 16 residues. Germline CDR1 and CDR2: SGHTA and FQGNSA.